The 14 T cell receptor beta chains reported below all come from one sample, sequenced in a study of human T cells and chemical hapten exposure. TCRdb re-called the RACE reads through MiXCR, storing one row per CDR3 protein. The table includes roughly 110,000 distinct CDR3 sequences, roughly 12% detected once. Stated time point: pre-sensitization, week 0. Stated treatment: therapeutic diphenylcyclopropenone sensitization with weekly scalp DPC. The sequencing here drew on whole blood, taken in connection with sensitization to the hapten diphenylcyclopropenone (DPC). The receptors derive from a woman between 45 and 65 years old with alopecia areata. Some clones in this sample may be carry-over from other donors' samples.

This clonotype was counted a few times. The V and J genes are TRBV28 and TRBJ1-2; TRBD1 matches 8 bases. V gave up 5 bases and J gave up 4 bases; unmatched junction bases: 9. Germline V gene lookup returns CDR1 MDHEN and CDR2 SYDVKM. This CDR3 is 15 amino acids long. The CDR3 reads CASSTNAGGSYGYTF. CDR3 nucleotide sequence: TGTGCCAGCAGTACCAACGCAGGGGGCTCCTATGGCTACACCTTC.

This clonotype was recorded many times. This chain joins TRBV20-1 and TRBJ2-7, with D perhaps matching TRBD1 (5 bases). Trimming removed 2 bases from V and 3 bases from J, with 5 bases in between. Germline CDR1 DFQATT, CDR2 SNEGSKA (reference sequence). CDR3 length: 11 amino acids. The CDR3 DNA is TGCAGTGCTAGACAGGGCTACGAGCAGTACTTC. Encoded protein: CSARQGYEQYF.

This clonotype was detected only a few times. CDR3 sequence: CASSRRQETQYF. The CDR3 DNA sequence: TGTGCCAGCAGCCGGCGACAAGAGACCCAGTACTTC. The chain couples TRBV6-6 to TRBJ2-5; D uncertain. The CDR3 runs to 12 residues. Germline V CDR1 and CDR2: MNHNY, SVGAGI (reference sequence). Trimming took 6 bases from V and 2 from J, leaving 7 bases between them.

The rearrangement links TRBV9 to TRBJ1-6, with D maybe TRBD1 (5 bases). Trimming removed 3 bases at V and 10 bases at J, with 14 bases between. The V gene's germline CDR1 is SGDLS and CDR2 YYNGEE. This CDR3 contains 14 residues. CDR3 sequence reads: CASSATEQRSPLHF. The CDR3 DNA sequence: TGTGCCAGCAGCGCGACAGAGCAGAGGTCACCCCTCCACTTT.

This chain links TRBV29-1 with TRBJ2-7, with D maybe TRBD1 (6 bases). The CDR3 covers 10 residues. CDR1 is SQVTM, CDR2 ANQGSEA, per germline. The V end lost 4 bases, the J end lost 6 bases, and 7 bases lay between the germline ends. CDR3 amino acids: CSVGTAEQYF. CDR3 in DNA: TGCAGCGTTGGGACAGCCGAGCAGTACTTC.

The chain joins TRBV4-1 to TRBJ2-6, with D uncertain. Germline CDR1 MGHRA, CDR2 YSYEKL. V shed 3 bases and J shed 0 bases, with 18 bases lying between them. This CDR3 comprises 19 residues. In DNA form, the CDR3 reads TGCGCCAGCAGCCACCAATCAATGGGGATCGGCTCTGGGGCCAACGTCCTGACTTTC. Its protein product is CASSHQSMGIGSGANVLTF.

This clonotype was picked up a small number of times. The CDR3 nucleotides read TGCGCCAGCAGCCAAGATGGCACTACCCGAAACACCATATATTTT. Amino acids: CASSQDGTTRNTIYF. The gene calls are TRBV4-1 and TRBJ1-3, with D unresolved. This CDR3 has 15 residues. V dropped 0 bases and J dropped 5 bases, with 11 bases sitting between them. CDR1 and CDR2 from the germline V gene are MGHRA and YSYEKL.

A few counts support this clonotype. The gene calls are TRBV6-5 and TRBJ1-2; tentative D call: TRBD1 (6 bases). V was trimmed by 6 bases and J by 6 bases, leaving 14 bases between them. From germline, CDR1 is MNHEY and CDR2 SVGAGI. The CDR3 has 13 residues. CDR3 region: CASRGGTRDGYTF. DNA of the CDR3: TGTGCCAGCAGAGGTGGGACAAGGGATGGCTACACCTTC.

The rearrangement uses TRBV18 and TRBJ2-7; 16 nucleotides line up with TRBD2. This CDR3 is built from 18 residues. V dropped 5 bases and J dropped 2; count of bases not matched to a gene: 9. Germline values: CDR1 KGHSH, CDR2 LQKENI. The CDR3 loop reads CASSRPGTSGRAAYEQYF. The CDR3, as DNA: TGTGCCAGCTCAAGACCCGGGACTAGCGGGAGGGCCGCCTACGAGCAGTACTTC.

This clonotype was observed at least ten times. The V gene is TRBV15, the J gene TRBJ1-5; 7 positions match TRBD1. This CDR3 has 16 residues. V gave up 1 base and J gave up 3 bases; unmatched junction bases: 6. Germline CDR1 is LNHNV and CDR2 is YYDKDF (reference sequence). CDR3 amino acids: CATSRAAGQHNQPQHF. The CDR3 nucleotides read TGTGCCACCAGCAGAGCCGCGGGACAGCACAATCAGCCCCAGCATTTT.

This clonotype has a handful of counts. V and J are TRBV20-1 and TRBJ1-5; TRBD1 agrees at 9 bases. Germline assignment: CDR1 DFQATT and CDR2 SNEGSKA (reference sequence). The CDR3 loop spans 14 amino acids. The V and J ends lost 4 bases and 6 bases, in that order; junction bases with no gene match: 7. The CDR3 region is CSANGQGKVQPQHF. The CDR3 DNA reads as TGCAGTGCTAACGGACAGGGGAAGGTTCAGCCCCAGCATTTT.

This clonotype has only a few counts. As DNA, the CDR3 is TGTGCCAGCAGTGGGGAAAGGGCTGAAGCTTTCTTT. Translation gives CASSGERAEAFF. The rearrangement uses TRBV2 and TRBJ1-1; D uncertain. V lost 4 bases and J 6 bases, leaving 9 bases between the germline ends. Germline assignment: CDR1 SNHLY and CDR2 FYNNEI. The length of the CDR3 is 12 residues. The variable domain in full, completed from reference TRBV2 and TRBJ1-1, reads EPEVTQTPSHQVTQMGQEVILRCVPISNHLYFYWYRQILGQKVEFLVSFYNNEISEKSEIFDDQFSVERPDGSNFTLKIRSTKLEDSAMYFCASSGERAEAFFGQGTRLTVV.

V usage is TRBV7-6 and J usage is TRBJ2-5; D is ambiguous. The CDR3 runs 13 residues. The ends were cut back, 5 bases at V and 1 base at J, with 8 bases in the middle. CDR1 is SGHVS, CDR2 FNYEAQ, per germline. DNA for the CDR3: TGTGCCAGCAGCCGCCTACCCCAAGAGACCCAGTACTTC. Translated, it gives CASSRLPQETQYF.

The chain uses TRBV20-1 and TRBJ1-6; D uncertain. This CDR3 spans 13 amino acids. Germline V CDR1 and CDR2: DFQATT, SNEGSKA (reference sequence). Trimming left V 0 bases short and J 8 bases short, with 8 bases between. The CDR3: CSARDRNDSPLHF. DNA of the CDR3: TGCAGTGCTAGAGACAGGAACGATTCACCCCTCCACTTT.